This record looks at one T cell receptor (beta chain) sequence and its context. What it binds is not known. The authors prepared the TCRbeta library with unique molecular identifiers. TCRdb itself ran the PCR reads through MiXCR, one entry per CDR3 protein. This table holds about 830,000 distinct CDR3 sequences, around 15% found once. This record belongs to a study of T-cell reconstitution after alpha-beta-depleted transplantation in children. Overall study results and limits: Some patients' high day-60 TCRbeta diversity was traced to surviving recipient T cells and thymic progenitors. Several hundred expanded graft clones reportedly were the source of alpha-beta T cells about two months after transplant. T-cell numbers and diversity, one year after transplant, stemmed largely from T cells that were newly produced.

Germline CDR1 SGHRS, CDR2 YFSETQ. There are 15 residues in the CDR3. Trimming took 2 bases from V and 3 from J; bases not matched to a gene: 7. The material was PBMCs, mostly from graft donor cells, obtained 360 days after TCRalphabeta/CD19-depleted stem cell transplant. This TCR derives from a male patient aged 10 to 17 who had a stem cell transplant for acute lymphoblastic leukemia, so the T cells may come from the graft donor. This chain joins TRBV5-1 and TRBJ1-2; TRBD1 aligns across 7 bases. CDR3 amino acids: CASSLDPGTDYGYTF. In DNA, the CDR3 is TGCGCCAGCAGCTTAGATCCCGGGACAGACTATGGCTACACCTTC.